A selection of T cell receptor beta chains follows, all from one sample in a study of shared clonotypes between healthy human individuals. TCRdb's table, derived via immunoSEQ multiplex PCR, lists solely in-frame clones and lacks some. The table shows hundreds of thousands of clones, with 90% to 96% occurring only once. The sample taken for sequencing was naive CD4+ T cells sorted from blood. The receptor source for this set is a woman under 40 in good health. CDR3s include the opening cysteine and the closing phenylalanine or tryptophan. A D gene is named only where the DNA matches it firmly. For some rows the clone size is stated as once, few or many, or as a class when expanded; others skip it.

15 | NA | TRBJ2-7 | NA | TRBV11-2 | CASSLVGGGVDEQYF | TGTGCCAGCAGCTTAGTAGGGGGAGGGGTCGACGAGCAGTACTTC
16 | NA | TRBJ2-7 | NA | TRBV27 | CASSLSLQRVPYEQYF | TGTGCCAGCAGTTTATCGCTCCAGCGGGTTCCCTACGAGCAGTACTTC
14 | NA | TRBJ1-4 | NA | TRBV5-8 | CASSLGRGKEKLFF | TGTGCCAGCAGCTTGGGCAGGGGAAAGGAAAAACTGTTTTTT
16 | once | TRBJ1-1 | TRBD1 | TRBV5-1 | CASSSHRGRLSTEAFF | TGCGCCAGCAGCTCCCACAGGGGGCGTTTAAGCACTGAAGCTTTCTTT
15 | NA | TRBJ1-2 | TRBD1 | TRBV11-3 | CASSLVGQGIYGYTF | TGTGCCAGCAGCTTAGTCGGACAGGGGATTTATGGCTACACCTTC
16 | once | TRBJ2-1 | TRBD1 | TRBV7-8 | CASSPYRTGGGDEQFF | TGTGCCAGCAGCCCGTACCGGACAGGGGGCGGCGATGAGCAGTTCTTC
16 | NA | TRBJ2-3 | NA | TRBV9 | CASSVGLASSTDTQYF | TGTGCCAGCAGCGTAGGGCTAGCGTCTAGCACAGATACGCAGTATTTT
18 | NA | TRBJ2-4 | NA | TRBV27 | CASSLLSGGERRKNIQYF | TGTGCCAGCAGTTTATTATCTGGTGGAGAGCGGAGAAAAAACATTCAGTACTTC
15 | NA | TRBJ2-3 | TRBD2 | TRBV6-4 | CASNPLAATSDTQYF | TGTGCCAGCAATCCACTAGCGGCGACCTCAGATACGCAGTATTTT
17 | NA | TRBJ2-2 | NA | TRBV11-3 | CASSLDPASANTGELFF | TGTGCCAGCAGCTTAGATCCGGCCAGCGCGAACACCGGGGAGCTGTTTTTT
12 | NA | TRBJ2-7 | NA | TRBV18 | CASSPTDYEQYF | TGTGCCAGCTCACCAACAGACTACGAGCAGTACTTC
13 | NA | TRBJ1-1 | NA | TRBV7-3 | CASSWRQNTEAFF | TGTGCCAGCAGCTGGAGACAGAACACTGAAGCTTTCTTT
15 | NA | TRBJ1-2 | TRBD1 | TRBV19 | CASRLGQEELSGYTF | TGTGCCAGTAGATTAGGACAGGAGGAATTGAGTGGCTACACCTTC
14 | NA | TRBJ1-5 | NA | TRBV6-1 | CASTPVGVNQPQHF | TGTGCCAGCACTCCCGTGGGGGTAAATCAGCCCCAGCATTTT
15 | NA | TRBJ2-7 | TRBD2 | TRBV28 | CASSLPSGDSYEQYF | TGTGCCAGCAGTTTACCTAGCGGAGATTCCTACGAGCAGTACTTC